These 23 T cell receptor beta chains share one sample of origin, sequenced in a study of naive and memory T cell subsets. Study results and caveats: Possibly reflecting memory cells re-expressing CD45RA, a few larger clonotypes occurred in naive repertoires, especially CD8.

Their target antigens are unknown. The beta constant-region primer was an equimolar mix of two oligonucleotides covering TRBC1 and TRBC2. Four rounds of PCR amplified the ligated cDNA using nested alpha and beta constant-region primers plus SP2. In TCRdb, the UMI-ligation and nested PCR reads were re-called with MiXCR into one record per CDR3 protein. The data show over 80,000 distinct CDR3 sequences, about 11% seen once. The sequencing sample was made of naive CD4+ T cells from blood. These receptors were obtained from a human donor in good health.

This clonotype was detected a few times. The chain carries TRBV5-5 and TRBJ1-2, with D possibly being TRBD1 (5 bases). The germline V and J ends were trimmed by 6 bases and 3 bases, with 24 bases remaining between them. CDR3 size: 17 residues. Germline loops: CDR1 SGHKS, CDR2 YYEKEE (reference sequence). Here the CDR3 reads CASTLMGGTPIDYGYTF. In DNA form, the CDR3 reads TGTGCCAGCACCCTGATGGGGGGTACTCCCATAGACTATGGCTACACCTTC.

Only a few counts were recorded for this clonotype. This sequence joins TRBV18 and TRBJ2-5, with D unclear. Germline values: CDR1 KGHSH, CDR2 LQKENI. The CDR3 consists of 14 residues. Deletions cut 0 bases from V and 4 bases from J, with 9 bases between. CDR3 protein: CASSPPPVVETQYF. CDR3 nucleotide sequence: TGTGCCAGCTCACCACCCCCGGTTGTAGAGACCCAGTACTTC.

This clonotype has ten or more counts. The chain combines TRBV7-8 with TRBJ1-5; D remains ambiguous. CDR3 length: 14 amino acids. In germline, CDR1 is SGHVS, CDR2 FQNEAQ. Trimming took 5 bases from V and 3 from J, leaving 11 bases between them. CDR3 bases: TGTGCCAGCAGCGTGACCATGTTCAATCAGCCCCAGCATTTT. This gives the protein CASSVTMFNQPQHF.

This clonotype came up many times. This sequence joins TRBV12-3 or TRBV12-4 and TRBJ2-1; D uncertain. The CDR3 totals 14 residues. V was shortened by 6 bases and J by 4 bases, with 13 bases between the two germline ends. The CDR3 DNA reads TGTGCCAGCAGGACCGAAGTGTTATACAATGAGCAGTTCTTC. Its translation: CASRTEVLYNEQFF.

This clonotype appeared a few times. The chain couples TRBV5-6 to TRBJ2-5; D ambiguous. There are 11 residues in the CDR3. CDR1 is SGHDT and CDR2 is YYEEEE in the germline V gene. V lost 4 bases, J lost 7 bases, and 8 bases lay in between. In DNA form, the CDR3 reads TGTGCCAGCAGCCTCTCACGGACCCAGTACTTC. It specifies CASSLSRTQYF.

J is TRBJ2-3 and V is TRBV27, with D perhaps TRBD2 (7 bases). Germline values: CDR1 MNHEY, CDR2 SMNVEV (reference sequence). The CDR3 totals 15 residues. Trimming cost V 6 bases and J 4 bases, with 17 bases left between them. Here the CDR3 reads CASRIRGGWADTQYF. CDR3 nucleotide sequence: TGTGCCAGCAGAATAAGGGGGGGATGGGCAGATACGCAGTATTTT.

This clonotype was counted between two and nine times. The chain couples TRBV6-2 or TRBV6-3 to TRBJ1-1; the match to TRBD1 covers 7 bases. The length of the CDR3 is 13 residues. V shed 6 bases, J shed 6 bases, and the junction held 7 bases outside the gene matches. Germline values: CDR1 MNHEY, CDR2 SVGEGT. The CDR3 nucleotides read TGTGCCAGCAGAGAGACAGGGTCGGCTGAAGCTTTCTTT. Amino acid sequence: CASRETGSAEAFF.

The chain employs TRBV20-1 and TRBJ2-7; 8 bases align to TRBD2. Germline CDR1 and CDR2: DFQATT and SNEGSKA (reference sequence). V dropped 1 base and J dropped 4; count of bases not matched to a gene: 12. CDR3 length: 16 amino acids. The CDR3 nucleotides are TGCAGTGCTAGAGCTGACCGAGCGGGGGTGTCGTACGAGCAGTACTTC. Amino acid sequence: CSARADRAGVSYEQYF.

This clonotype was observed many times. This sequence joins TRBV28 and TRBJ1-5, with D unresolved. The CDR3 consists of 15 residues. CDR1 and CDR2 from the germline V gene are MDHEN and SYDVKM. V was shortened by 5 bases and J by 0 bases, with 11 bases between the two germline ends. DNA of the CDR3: TGTGCCAGCAGTAAATATCTTTATAGCAATCAGCCCCAGCATTTT. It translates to CASSKYLYSNQPQHF.

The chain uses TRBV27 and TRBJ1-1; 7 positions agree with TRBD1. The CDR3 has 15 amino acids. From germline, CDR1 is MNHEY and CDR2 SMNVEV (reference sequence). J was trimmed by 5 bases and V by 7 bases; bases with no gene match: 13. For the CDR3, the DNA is TGTGCCAGCACCCAGCCTAGCCGGGACAGAACTGAAGCTTTCTTT. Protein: CASTQPSRDRTEAFF.

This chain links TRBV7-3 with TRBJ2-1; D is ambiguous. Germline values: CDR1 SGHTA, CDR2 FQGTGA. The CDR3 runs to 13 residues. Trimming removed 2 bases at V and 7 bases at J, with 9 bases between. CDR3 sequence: CASSLRPWNEQFF. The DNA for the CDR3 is TGTGCCAGCAGCTTACGGCCTTGGAATGAGCAGTTCTTC. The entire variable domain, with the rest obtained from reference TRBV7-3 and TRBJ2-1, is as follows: GAGVSQTPSNKVTEKGKYVELRCDPISGHTALYWYRQSLGQGPEFLIYFQGTGAADDSGLPNDRFFAVRPEGSVSTLKIQRTERGDSAVYLCASSLRPWNEQFFGPGTRLTVL.

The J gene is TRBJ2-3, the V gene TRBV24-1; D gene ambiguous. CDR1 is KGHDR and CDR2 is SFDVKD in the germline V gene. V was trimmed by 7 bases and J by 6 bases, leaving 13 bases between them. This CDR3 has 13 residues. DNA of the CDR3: TGTGCCACCAGCCGCCACCTCCCTGATACGCAGTATTTT. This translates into CATSRHLPDTQYF.

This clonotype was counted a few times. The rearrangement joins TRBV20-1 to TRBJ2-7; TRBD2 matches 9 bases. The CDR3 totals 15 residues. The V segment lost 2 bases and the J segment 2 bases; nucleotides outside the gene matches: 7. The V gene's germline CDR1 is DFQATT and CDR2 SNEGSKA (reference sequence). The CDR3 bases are TGCAGTGCTAGATTCCAGCGGGGGGCCGCCTACGAGCAGTACTTC. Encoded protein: CSARFQRGAAYEQYF.

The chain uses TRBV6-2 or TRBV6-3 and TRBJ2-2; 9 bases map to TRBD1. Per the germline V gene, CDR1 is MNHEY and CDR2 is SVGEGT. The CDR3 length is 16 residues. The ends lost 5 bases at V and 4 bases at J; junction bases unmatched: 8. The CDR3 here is CASSLLDRGSTGELFF. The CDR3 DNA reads TGTGCCAGCAGTCTCTTGGACAGGGGAAGCACCGGGGAGCTGTTTTTT.

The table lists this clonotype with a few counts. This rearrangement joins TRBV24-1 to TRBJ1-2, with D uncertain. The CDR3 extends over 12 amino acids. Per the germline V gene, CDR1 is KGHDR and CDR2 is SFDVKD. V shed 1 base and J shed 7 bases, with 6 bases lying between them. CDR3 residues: CATSDLGSGYTF. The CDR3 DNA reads TGTGCCACCAGTGATTTAGGGAGTGGCTACACCTTC.

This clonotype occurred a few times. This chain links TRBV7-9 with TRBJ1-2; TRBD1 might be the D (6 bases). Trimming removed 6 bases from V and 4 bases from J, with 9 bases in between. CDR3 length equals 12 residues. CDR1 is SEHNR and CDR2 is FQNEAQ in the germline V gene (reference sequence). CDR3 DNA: TGTGCCAGCAGACAGGGTTCCTATGGCTACACCTTC. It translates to CASRQGSYGYTF.

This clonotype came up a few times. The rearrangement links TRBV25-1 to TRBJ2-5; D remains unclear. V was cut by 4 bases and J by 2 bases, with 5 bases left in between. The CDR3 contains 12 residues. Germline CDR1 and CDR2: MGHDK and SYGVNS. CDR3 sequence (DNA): TGTGCCAGCAGTGCTCTACAAGAGACCCAGTACTTC. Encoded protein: CASSALQETQYF.

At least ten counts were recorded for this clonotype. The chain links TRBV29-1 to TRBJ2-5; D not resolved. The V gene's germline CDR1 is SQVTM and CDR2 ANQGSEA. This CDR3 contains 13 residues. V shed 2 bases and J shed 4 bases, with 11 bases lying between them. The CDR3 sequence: CSVEKGRTETQYF. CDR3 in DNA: TGCAGCGTTGAAAAAGGCAGGACAGAGACCCAGTACTTC.

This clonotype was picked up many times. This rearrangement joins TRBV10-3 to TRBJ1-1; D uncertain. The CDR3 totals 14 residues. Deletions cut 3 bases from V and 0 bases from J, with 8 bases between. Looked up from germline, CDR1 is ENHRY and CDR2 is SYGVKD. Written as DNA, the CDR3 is TGTGCCATCAGTGAAGCGACGATGAACACTGAAGCTTTCTTT. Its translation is CAISEATMNTEAFF.

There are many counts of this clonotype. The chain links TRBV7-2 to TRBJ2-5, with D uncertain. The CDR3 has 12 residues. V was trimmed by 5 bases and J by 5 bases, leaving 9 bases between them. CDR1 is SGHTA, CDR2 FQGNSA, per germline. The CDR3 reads CASSPRPETQYF. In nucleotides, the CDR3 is TGTGCCAGCAGCCCGAGACCCGAGACCCAGTACTTC. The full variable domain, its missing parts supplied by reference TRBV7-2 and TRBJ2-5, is GAGVSQSPSNKVTEKGKDVELRCDPISGHTALYWYRQSLGQGLEFLIYFQGNSAPDKSGLPSDRFSAERTGGSVSTLTIQRTQQEDSAVYLCASSPRPETQYFGPGTRLLVL.

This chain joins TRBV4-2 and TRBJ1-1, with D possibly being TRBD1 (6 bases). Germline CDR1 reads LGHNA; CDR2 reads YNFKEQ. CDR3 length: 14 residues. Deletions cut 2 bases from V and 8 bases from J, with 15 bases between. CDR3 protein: CASSQPPQGREAFF. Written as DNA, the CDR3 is TGTGCCAGCAGCCAACCACCTCAGGGGCGGGAAGCTTTCTTT.

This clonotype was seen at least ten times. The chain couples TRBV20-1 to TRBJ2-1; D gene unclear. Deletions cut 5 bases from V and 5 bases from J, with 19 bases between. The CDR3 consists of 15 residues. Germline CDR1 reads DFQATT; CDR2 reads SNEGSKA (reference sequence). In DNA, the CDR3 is TGCAGTGCTCGGAGCATCAACGTCCCCGACAATGAGCAGTTCTTC. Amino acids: CSARSINVPDNEQFF.

CDR3 sequence reads: CSVVQLTDTQYF. CDR3 coding DNA: TGCAGCGTTGTTCAGCTCACAGATACGCAGTATTTT. The rearrangement uses TRBV29-1 and TRBJ2-3; no firm D call. The CDR3 is 12 amino acids. Germline loops: CDR1 SQVTM, CDR2 ANQGSEA. V shed 4 bases and J shed 2 bases, with 7 bases lying between them.